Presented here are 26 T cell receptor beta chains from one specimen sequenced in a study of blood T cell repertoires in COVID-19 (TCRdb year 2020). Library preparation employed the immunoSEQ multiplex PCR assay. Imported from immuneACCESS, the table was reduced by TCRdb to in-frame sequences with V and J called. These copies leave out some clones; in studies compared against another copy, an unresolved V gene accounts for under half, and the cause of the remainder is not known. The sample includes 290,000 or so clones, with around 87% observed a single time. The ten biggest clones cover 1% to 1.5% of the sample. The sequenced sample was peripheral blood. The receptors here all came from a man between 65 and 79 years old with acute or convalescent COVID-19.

The CDR3 nucleotides are TGTGCCAGCAGACTGACTAGGAATGAGCAGTTCTTC. Translation: CASRLTRNEQFF. The chain couples TRBV28 to TRBJ2-1; D may be TRBD2 (6 bases). Per the germline V gene, CDR1 is MDHEN and CDR2 is SYDVKM. Trimming took off 6 bases at V and 7 bases at J, with 10 bases between the two ends. This CDR3 spans 12 amino acids.

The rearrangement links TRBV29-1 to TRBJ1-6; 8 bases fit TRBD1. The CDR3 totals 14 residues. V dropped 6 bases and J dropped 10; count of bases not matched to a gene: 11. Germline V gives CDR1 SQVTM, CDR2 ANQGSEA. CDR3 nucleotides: TGCAGCGTCGCCACAGGGGGAGGAGGATCACCCCTCCACTTT. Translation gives CSVATGGGGSPLHF.

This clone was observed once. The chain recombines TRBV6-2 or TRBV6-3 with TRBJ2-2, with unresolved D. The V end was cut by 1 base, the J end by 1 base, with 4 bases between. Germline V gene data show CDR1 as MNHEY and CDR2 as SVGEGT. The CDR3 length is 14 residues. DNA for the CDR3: TGTGCCAGCAGTTACTTCGGGAACACCGGGGAGCTGTTTTTT. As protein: CASSYFGNTGELFF.

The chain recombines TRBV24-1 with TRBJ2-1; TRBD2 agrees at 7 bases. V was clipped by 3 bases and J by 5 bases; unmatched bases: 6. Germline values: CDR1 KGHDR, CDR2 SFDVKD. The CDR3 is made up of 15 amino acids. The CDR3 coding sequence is TGTGCCACCAGTGATAGGATGGGAGGGGACAATGAGCAGTTCTTC. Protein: CATSDRMGGDNEQFF.

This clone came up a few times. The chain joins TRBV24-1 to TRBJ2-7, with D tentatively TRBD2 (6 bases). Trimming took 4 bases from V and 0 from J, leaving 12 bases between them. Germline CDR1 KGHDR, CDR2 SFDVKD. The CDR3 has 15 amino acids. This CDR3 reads CATSDSRGFSYEQYF. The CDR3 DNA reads TGTGCCACCAGTGACTCGCGGGGTTTCTCCTACGAGCAGTACTTC.

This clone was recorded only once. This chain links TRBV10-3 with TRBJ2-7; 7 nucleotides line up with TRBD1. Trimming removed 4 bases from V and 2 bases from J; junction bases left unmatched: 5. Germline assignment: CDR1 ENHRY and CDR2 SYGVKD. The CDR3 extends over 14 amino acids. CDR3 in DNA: TGTGCCATCAGTGGAGGGGGCCTCACCTACGAGCAGTACTTC. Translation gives CAISGGGLTYEQYF.

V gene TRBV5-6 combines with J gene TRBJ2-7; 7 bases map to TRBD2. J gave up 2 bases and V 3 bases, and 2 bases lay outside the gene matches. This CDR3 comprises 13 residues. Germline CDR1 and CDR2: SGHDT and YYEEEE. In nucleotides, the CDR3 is TGTGCCAGCAGCTCCGGGACTACCTACGAGCAGTACTTC. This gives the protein CASSSGTTYEQYF.

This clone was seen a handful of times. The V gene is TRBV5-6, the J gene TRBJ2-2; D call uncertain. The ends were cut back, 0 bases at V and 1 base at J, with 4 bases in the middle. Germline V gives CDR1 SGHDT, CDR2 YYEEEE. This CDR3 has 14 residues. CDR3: CASSLDRNTGELFF. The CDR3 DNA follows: TGTGCCAGCAGCTTGGACAGGAACACCGGGGAGCTGTTTTTT.

The CDR3 bases are TGCGCCAGTGGGACTAGCTACAATGAGCAGTTCTTC. This gives the protein CASGTSYNEQFF. This sequence joins TRBV10-1 and TRBJ2-1; 8 nucleotides match TRBD2. There are 12 residues in the CDR3. The V and J ends lost 9 bases and 3 bases, in that order; junction bases with no gene match: 1. Germline loops: CDR1 WNHNN, CDR2 SYGVQD (reference sequence).

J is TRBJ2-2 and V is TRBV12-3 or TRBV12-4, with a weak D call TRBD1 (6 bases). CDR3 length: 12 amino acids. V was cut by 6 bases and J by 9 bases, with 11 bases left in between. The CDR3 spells CASRQGTWELFF. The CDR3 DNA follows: TGTGCCAGCAGGCAGGGGACCTGGGAGCTGTTTTTT.

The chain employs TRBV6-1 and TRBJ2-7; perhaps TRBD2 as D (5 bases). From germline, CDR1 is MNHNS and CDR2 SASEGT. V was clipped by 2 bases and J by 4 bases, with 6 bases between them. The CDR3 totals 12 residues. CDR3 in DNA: TGTGCCAGCAGTGAAACTAGATACGAGCAGTACTTC. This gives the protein CASSETRYEQYF.

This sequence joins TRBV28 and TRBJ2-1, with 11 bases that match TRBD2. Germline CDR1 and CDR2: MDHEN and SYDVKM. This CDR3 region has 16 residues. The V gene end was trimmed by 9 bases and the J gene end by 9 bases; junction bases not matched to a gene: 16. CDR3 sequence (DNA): TGTGCCAGTTCCGGACTAGCGGGTTTACCACAAGGTGAGCAGTTCTTC. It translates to CASSGLAGLPQGEQFF.

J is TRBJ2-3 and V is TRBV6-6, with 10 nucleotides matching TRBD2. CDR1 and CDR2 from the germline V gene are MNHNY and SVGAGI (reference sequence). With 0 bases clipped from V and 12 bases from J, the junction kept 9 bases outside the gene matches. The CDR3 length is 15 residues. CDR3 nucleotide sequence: TGTGCCAGCAGTTACTCGTCCTCTAGCGGGGGTGCTCAGTATTTT. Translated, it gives CASSYSSSSGGAQYF.

CDR3 DNA: TGTGCCAGCAGCGACGGGAGGCGGGGTGGCTACACCTTC. It yields the protein CASSDGRRGGYTF. The chain links TRBV7-2 to TRBJ1-2; D unclear. The CDR3 is 13 amino acids. CDR1 is SGHTA and CDR2 is FQGNSA in the germline V gene. Trimming shortened V by 5 bases and J by 7 bases, and 14 bases separated the two germline ends.

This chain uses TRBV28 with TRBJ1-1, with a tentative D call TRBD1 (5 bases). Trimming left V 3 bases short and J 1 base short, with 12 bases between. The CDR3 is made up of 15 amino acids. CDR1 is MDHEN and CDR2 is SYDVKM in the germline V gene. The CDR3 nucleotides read TGTGCCAGCAGTTTTCTGGGGCTAGGGAACACTGAAGCTTTCTTT. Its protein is CASSFLGLGNTEAFF.

The CDR3: CATSDLGAGETQYF. The CDR3 DNA is TGTGCCACCAGTGATTTAGGAGCGGGAGAGACCCAGTACTTC. The chain has TRBV24-1 and TRBJ2-5; TRBD2 is a possible D gene (6 bases). The CDR3 has 14 residues. CDR1 and CDR2 from the germline V gene are KGHDR and SFDVKD. V shed 1 base and J shed 4 bases, with 9 bases lying between them.

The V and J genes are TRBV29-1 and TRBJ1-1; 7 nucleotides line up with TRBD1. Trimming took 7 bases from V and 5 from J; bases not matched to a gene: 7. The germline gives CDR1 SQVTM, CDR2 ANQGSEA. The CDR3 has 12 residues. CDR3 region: CSGHRGGTEAFF. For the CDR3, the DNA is TGCAGCGGACACAGGGGTGGAACTGAAGCTTTCTTT.

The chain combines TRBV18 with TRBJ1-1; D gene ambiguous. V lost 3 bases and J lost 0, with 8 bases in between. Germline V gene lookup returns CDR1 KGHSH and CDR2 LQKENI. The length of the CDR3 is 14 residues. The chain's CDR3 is CASSPQKMNTEAFF. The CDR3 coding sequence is TGTGCCAGCTCACCCCAGAAGATGAACACTGAAGCTTTCTTT.

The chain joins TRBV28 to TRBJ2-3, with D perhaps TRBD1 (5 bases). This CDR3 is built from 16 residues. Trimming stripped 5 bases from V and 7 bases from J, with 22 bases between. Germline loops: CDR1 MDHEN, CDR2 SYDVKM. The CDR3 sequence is CASSIRVPGVPNTQYF. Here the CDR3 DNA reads TGTGCCAGCAGTATCAGGGTCCCAGGAGTGCCAAATACGCAGTATTTT.

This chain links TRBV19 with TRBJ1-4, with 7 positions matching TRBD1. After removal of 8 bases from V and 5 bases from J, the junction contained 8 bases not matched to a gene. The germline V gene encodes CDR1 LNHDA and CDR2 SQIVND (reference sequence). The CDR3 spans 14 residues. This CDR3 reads CASALDRINEKLFF. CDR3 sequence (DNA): TGTGCCAGTGCCCTGGACAGGATAAATGAAAAACTGTTTTTT.

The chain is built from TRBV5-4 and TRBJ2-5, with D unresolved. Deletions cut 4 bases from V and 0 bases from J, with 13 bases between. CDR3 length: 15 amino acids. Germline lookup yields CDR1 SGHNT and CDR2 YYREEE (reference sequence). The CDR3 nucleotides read TGTGCCAGCAGCCCGGAGACTGCGTACCAAGAGACCCAGTACTTC. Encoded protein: CASSPETAYQETQYF.

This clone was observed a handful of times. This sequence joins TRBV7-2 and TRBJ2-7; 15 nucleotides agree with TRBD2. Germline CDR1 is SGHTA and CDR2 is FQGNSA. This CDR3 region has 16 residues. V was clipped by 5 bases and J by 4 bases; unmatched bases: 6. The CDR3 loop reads CASSPQGLAGGYEQYF. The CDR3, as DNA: TGTGCCAGCAGCCCCCAGGGACTAGCGGGGGGATACGAGCAGTACTTC.

CDR3 bases: TGTGCCAGCAGCCAAGATTTTTGGCGGGAGACAGATACGCAGTATTTT. Amino acids: CASSQDFWRETDTQYF. J is TRBJ2-3 and V is TRBV3-1 (or the pseudogene TRBV3-2); 7 positions match TRBD2. J was trimmed by 3 bases and V by 0 bases; bases with no gene match: 6. Germline V gives CDR1 LGHDT, CDR2 YNNKEL (reference sequence). This CDR3 contains 16 residues.

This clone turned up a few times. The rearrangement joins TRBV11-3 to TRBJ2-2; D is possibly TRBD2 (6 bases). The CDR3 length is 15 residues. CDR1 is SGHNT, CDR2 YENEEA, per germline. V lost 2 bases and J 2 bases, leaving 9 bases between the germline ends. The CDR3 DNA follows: TGTGCCAGCAGCTTATCGGGGGTTAACACCGGGGAGCTGTTTTTT. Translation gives CASSLSGVNTGELFF.

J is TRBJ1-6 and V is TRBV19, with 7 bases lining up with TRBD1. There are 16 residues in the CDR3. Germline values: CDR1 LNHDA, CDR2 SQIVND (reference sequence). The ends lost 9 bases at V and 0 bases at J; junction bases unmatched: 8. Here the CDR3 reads CASRGGSSSYNSPLHF. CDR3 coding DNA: TGTGCCAGCCGAGGGGGCAGTAGCTCCTATAATTCACCCCTCCACTTT.

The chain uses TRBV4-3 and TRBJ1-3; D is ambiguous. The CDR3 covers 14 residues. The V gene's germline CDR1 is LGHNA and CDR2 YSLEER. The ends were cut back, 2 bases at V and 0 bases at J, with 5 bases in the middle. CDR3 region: CASSQTHSGNTIYF. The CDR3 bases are TGCGCCAGCAGCCAAACACACTCTGGAAACACCATATATTTT.